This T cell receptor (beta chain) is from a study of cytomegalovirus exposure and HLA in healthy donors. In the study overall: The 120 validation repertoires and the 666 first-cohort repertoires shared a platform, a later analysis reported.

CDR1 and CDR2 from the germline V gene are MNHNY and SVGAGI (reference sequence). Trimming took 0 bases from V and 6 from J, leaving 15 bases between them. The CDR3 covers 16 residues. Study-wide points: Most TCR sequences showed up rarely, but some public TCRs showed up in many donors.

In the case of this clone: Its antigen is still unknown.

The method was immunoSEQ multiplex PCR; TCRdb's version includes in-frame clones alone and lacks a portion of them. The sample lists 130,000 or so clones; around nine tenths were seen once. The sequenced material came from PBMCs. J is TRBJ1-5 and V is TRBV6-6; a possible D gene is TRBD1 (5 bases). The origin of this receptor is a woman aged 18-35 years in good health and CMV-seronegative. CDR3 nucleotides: TGTGCCAGCAGTTACTCCGGGCAGGGCACGAGTCAGCCCCAGCATTTT. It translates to CASSYSGQGTSQPQHF.